The clone carrying this TCR beta chain was seen only a few times. CDR3 size: 17 residues. The junction had 10 bases not matched to a gene; V was cut back by 0 bases and J by 6 bases. The germline V gene has CDR1 SGHTS and CDR2 YDEGEE. These data are taken from a study of shared clonotypes between healthy human individuals. Measured with immunoSEQ multiplex PCR; TCRdb has only the in-frame clones, and not every one. The sample yields roughly 1 million clones, more than 75% seen once. The TCR was taken from a man between 18 and 35 years old in good health. Some clones in this sample may be carry-over from other donors' samples. The sample taken for sequencing was memory CD4+ T cells from PBMCs. Indicated subset: CD45RA-negative fraction. This sequence joins TRBV5-8 and TRBJ1-4, with 8 positions matching TRBD1. The DNA for the CDR3 is TGTGCCAGCAGCTTGGGGTCCGGGACAGGCCTCTATGAAAAACTGTTTTTT. It translates to CASSLGSGTGLYEKLFF.